What follows are 9 T cell receptor beta chains derived from one specimen sequenced in a study of blood T cell repertoires in COVID-19. The data were produced by immunoSEQ multiplex PCR, yet TCRdb's version contains in-frame clones alone and is incomplete. The sample has about 230,000 clones, roughly 85% seen once. Sequencing was performed on peripheral blood. These receptors originate from a woman between 18 and 29 years old who had recovered from COVID-19.

This chain joins TRBV19 and TRBJ1-1, with D unresolved. V was cut by 5 bases and J by 5 bases, with 12 bases left in between. Germline V gene lookup returns CDR1 LNHDA and CDR2 SQIVND (reference sequence). The CDR3 spans 13 residues. CDR3 in DNA: TGTGCCAGTAGTTCGGGGATTGGTACTGAAGCTTTCTTT. It translates to CASSSGIGTEAFF. Filled out from reference TRBV19 and TRBJ1-1, the complete variable domain reads DGGITQSPKYLFRKEGQNVTLSCEQNLNHDAMYWYRQDPGQGLRLIYYSQIVNDFQKGDIAEGYSVSREKKESFPLTVTSAQKNPTAFYLCASSSGIGTEAFFGQGTRLTVV.

The chain has TRBV20-1 and TRBJ1-1; D is ambiguous. V dropped 3 bases and J dropped 1 base, with 18 bases sitting between them. Germline loops: CDR1 DFQATT, CDR2 SNEGSKA (reference sequence). CDR3 size: 16 residues. The CDR3 DNA reads as TGCAGTGCTAGTCTTTGGGGTAGACTAACGAACACTGAAGCTTTCTTT. This codes for CSASLWGRLTNTEAFF.

V gene TRBV12-3 or TRBV12-4 combines with J gene TRBJ2-5; 9 positions match TRBD1. The CDR3 runs to 13 residues. V lost 5 bases and J lost 5; bases outside the gene matches: 3. CDR3 amino acids: CASSRGQGETQYF. In nucleotides, the CDR3 is TGTGCCAGCAGTCGTGGACAGGGGGAGACCCAGTACTTC.

The chain uses TRBV21-1 and TRBJ1-2; the DNA was not compared with TRBD1, the D call given in the table. TRBV21-1 is a recognized pseudogene. The CDR3 extends over 15 amino acids. This CDR3 reads CASSSKRTLCYGYTF. In DNA form, the CDR3 reads TGTGCCAGCAGCAGCAAAAGGACACTATGCTATGGCTACACCTTC.

The rearrangement joins TRBV7-3 to TRBJ1-1; the D is unclear. V was cut by 4 bases and J by 3 bases, with 9 bases left in between. This CDR3 spans 13 amino acids. The germline CDR1 and CDR2 sequences are SGHTA and FQGTGA. The CDR3 nucleotides are TGTGCCAGCAGCTCCCGCCGGGACACTGAAGCTTTCTTT. Encoded protein: CASSSRRDTEAFF.

This rearrangement joins TRBV13 to TRBJ2-1, with D possibly being TRBD1 (7 bases). Trimming left V 5 bases short and J 6 bases short, with 20 bases between. Germline CDR1 and CDR2: PRHDT and FYEKMQ (reference sequence). The CDR3 runs to 16 residues. CDR3 sequence: CASSPGGQGVTNEQFF. Written as DNA, the CDR3 is TGTGCCAGCAGCCCCGGAGGGCAGGGGGTTACCAATGAGCAGTTCTTC.

Turning to this clone: The same CDR3 can be traced to other DNA sequences in this sample. The V gene is TRBV5-1, the J gene TRBJ2-1, with TRBD2 matching over 10 bases. This CDR3 is built from 15 residues. J gave up 2 bases and V 4 bases, and 3 bases lay outside the gene matches. Germline V gene data show CDR1 as SGHRS and CDR2 as YFSETQ. The CDR3 nucleotides are TGCGCCAGCAGCCTCCTAGCGGGAGCCTACAATGAGCAGTTCTTC. Translation gives CASSLLAGAYNEQFF.

This rearrangement joins TRBV9 to TRBJ2-3; D might be TRBD1 (5 bases). The CDR3 extends over 14 amino acids. From germline, CDR1 is SGDLS and CDR2 YYNGEE. V was cut by 3 bases and J by 2 bases, with 10 bases left in between. CDR3 bases: TGTGCCAGCAGCGCAACAGGTTACACAGATACGCAGTATTTT. This gives the protein CASSATGYTDTQYF. Together with reference TRBV9 and TRBJ2-3, the CDR3 gives the full variable domain: DSGVTQTPKHLITATGQRVTLRCSPRSGDLSVYWYQQSLDQGLQFLIQYYNGEERAKGNILERFSAQQFPDLHSELNLSSLELGDSALYFCASSATGYTDTQYFGPGTRLTVL.

The chain is built from TRBV9 and TRBJ1-1; TRBD1 might be the D (6 bases). Germline CDR1 reads SGDLS; CDR2 reads YYNGEE. The V and J ends lost 7 bases and 3 bases respectively, with 13 bases between them. This CDR3 is 13 amino acids long. The CDR3 here is CASARTAYTEAFF. CDR3 nucleotide sequence: TGTGCCAGCGCCAGGACAGCTTACACTGAAGCTTTCTTT.